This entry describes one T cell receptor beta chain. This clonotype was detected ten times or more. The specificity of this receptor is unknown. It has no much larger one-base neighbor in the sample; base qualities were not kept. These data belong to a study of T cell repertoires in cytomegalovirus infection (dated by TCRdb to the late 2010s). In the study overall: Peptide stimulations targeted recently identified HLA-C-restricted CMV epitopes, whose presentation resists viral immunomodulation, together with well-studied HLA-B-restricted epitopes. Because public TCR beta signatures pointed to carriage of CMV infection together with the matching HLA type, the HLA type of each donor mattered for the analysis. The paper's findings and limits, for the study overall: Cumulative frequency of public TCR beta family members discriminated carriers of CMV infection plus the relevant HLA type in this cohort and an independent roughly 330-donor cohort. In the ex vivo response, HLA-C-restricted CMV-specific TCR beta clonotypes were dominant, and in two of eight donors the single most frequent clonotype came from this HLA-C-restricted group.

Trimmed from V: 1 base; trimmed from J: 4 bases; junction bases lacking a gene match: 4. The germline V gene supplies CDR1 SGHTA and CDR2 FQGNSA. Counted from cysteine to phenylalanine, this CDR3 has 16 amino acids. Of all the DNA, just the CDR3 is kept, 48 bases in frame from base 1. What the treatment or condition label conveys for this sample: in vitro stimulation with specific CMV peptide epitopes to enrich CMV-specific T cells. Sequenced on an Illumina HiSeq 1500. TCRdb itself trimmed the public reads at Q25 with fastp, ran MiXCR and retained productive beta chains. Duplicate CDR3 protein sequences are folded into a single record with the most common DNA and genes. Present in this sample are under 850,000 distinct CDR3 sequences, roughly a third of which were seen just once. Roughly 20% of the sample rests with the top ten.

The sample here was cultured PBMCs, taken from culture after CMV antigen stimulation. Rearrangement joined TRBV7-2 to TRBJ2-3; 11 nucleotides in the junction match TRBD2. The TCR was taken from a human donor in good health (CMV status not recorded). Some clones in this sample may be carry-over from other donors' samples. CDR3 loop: CASSLVGTSGADTQYF. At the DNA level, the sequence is TGTGCCAGCAGCTTAGTTGGGACTAGCGGTGCAGATACGCAGTATTTT.